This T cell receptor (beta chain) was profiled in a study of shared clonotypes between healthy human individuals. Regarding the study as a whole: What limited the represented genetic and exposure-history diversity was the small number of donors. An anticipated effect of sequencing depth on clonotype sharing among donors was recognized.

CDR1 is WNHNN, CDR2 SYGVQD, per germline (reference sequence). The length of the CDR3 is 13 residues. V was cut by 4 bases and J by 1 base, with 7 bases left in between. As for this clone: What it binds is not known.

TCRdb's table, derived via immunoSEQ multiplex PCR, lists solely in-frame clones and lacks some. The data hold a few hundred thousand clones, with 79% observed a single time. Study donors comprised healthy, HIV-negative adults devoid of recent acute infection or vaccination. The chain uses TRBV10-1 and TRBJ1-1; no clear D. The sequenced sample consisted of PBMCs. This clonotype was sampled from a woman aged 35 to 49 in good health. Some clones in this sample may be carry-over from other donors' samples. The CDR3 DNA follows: TGCGCCAGCAGTGGGAACAGGAACACTGAAGCTTTCTTT. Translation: CASSGNRNTEAFF.